The 10 T cell receptor beta chains in this list originate from one sample, sequenced in a study of T cells in Graves' hyperthyroidism and ophthalmopathy. It was RNA transcripts that yielded the amplified TCR beta CDR3 regions. TCR CDR3 underwent first-round RT-PCR with the HTBI primer set. TCRdb reprocessed the multiplex PCR reads via MiXCR and lists one record per CDR3 protein. The table shows about 180,000 distinct CDR3 sequences, with roughly 9.4% occurring only once. The sequenced material came from blood. The origin of the receptors is a woman aged 18-29 years with Graves' hyperthyroidism that later progressed to Graves' ophthalmopathy.

This clonotype was seen only a few times. CDR3 nucleotides: TGCAGCGTTGAGGACCCCCCGGGGATGACTGAAGCTTTCTTT. Translating gives CSVEDPPGMTEAFF. The chain links TRBV29-1 to TRBJ1-1; D is uncertain. Trimming took off 3 bases at V and 5 bases at J, with 16 bases between the two ends. CDR3 length equals 14 residues. Germline V gives CDR1 SQVTM, CDR2 ANQGSEA.

As concerns this clonotype: A clone one base away is much larger, so this may be a read error. This chain uses TRBV28 with TRBJ1-4, with D possibly matching TRBD1 (5 bases). Germline V gene sequence: CDR1 MDHEN, CDR2 SYDVKM. There are 13 residues in the CDR3. V dropped 3 bases and J dropped 8 bases, with 10 bases sitting between them. CDR3: CASSFPGFEKLFF. The CDR3 DNA sequence: TGTGCCAGCAGTTTTCCAGGGTTCGAAAAACTGTTTTTT.

This clonotype occurred many times. The chain recombines TRBV7-9 with TRBJ2-3, with no clear D. CDR3 length: 12 amino acids. From germline, CDR1 is SEHNR and CDR2 FQNEAQ (reference sequence). The V end was cut by 1 base, the J end by 4 bases, with 3 bases between. CDR3 nucleotides: TGTGCCAGCAGCTTAGTCGCAGATACGCAGTATTTT. The encoded protein is CASSLVADTQYF. The variable domain in full, with the rest retrieved from reference TRBV7-9 and TRBJ2-3, is DTGVSQNPRHKITKRGQNVTFRCDPISEHNRLYWYRQTLGQGPEFLTYFQNEAQLEKSRLLSDRFSAERPKGSFSTLEIQRTEQGDSAMYLCASSLVADTQYFGPGTRLTVL.

This clonotype occurred a few times. The chain employs TRBV3-1 and TRBJ1-6, with D perhaps TRBD1 (5 bases). This CDR3 is 13 amino acids long. Germline V gene data show CDR1 as LGHDT and CDR2 as YNNKEL (reference sequence). Deletions cut 1 base from V and 10 bases from J, with 8 bases between. The CDR3 protein is CASSQVTESPLHF. CDR3 sequence (DNA): TGTGCCAGCAGCCAAGTGACAGAGTCACCCCTCCACTTT.

The table lists this clonotype with many counts. The V gene is TRBV11-1, the J gene TRBJ2-7; D gene uncertain. The germline gives CDR1 SGHAT, CDR2 FQDESV (reference sequence). V lost 5 bases and J lost 2, with 16 bases in between. The CDR3 is made up of 15 amino acids. In DNA form, the CDR3 reads TGTGCCAGCAGCCACACCGCCCCCGGGCCCTACGAGCAGTACTTC. This sequence encodes CASSHTAPGPYEQYF. Together with reference TRBV11-1 and TRBJ2-7, the CDR3 gives the full variable domain: EAEVAQSPRYKITEKSQAVAFWCDPISGHATLYWYRQILGQGPELLVQFQDESVVDDSQLPKDRFSAERLKGVDSTLKIQPAELGDSAMYLCASSHTAPGPYEQYFGPGTRLTVT.

This clonotype has a count of ten or more. This chain joins TRBV5-1 and TRBJ1-1; no definite D call. This CDR3 comprises 16 residues. Germline CDR1 SGHRS, CDR2 YFSETQ. V was cut by 0 bases and J by 0 bases, with 12 bases left in between. The chain's CDR3 is CASSLAGGNMNTEAFF. The CDR3 coding sequence is TGCGCCAGCAGCTTGGCCGGTGGGAATATGAACACTGAAGCTTTCTTT.

The gene calls are TRBV15 and TRBJ2-5; D uncertain. Germline V CDR1 and CDR2: LNHNV, YYDKDF (reference sequence). V lost 0 bases to trimming and J lost 4 bases, with 18 bases between them. This CDR3 has 17 residues. The CDR3: CATSRDHAPAGRETQYF. The CDR3 DNA sequence: TGTGCCACCAGCAGAGATCACGCTCCGGCAGGCAGAGAGACCCAGTACTTC.

This clonotype was observed many times. V gene TRBV24-1 combines with J gene TRBJ1-6; D might be TRBD1 (5 bases). The V gene's germline CDR1 is KGHDR and CDR2 SFDVKD. This CDR3 is 13 amino acids long. V was trimmed by 8 bases and J by 10 bases, leaving 14 bases between them. In DNA form, the CDR3 reads TGTGCCACCAACCAGGGTATAGGATCACCCCTCCACTTT. This translates into CATNQGIGSPLHF.

This clonotype came up a few times. J is TRBJ1-2 and V is TRBV30, with D tentatively TRBD1 (5 bases). Per germline, CDR1 GTSNPN and CDR2 SVGIG (reference sequence). V was clipped by 5 bases and J by 3 bases, with 16 bases between them. The CDR3 sequence is 14 residues long. The CDR3: CAWEGRGGDYGYTF. The CDR3 nucleotides read TGTGCCTGGGAGGGAAGGGGAGGGGACTATGGCTACACCTTC.

This clonotype was recorded at least ten times. This chain connects TRBV28 to TRBJ2-1, with TRBD2 matching over 12 bases. The junction had 11 bases not matched to a gene; V was cut back by 7 bases and J by 1 base. The V gene's germline CDR1 is MDHEN and CDR2 SYDVKM. The CDR3 has 18 amino acids. The CDR3 here is CASNEGSSGRGSYNEQFF. The CDR3 nucleotides read TGTGCCAGCAATGAGGGGTCTAGCGGGAGGGGATCCTACAATGAGCAGTTCTTC.